The next 30 T cell receptor beta chains were all read from a single sample in a study of T cell responses to AZD1222 COVID-19 vaccine. Libraries were prepared by immunoSEQ multiplex PCR; TCRdb keeps only in-frame clonotypes and omits some of them. In the table there are around 110,000 clones, about 90% of which are singletons. Sequencing used peripheral blood, obtained 28 days after the second AZD1222 dose. These receptors were obtained from an adult who received the AZD1222 COVID-19 vaccine.

The J gene is TRBJ2-7, the V gene TRBV9; D ambiguous. Germline loops: CDR1 SGDLS, CDR2 YYNGEE. The CDR3 runs to 15 residues. Trimming removed 4 bases at V and 0 bases at J, with 14 bases between. The CDR3 nucleotides read TGTGCCAGCAGCCCCCGTGACTTTTTCTCCTACGAGCAGTACTTC. Protein: CASSPRDFFSYEQYF.

The V and J genes are TRBV5-1 and TRBJ1-1; the match to TRBD1 covers 8 bases. The CDR3 totals 15 residues. Germline loops: CDR1 SGHRS, CDR2 YFSETQ. V lost 3 bases, J lost 4 bases, and 8 bases stayed unmatched. The CDR3 loop reads CASSSGQEGTTEAFF. The CDR3 coding sequence is TGCGCCAGCAGCTCGGGACAGGAAGGGACCACTGAAGCTTTCTTT.

J is TRBJ2-1 and V is TRBV13; D possibly corresponds to TRBD2 (5 bases). CDR1 PRHDT and CDR2 FYEKMQ come from the germline V gene (reference sequence). The V end was cut by 1 base, the J end by 4 bases, with 11 bases between. This CDR3 comprises 15 residues. The CDR3 DNA sequence: TGTGCCAGCAGCTTAGCCTCGGGAATTTACAATGAGCAGTTCTTC. It encodes CASSLASGIYNEQFF.

This clone was recorded once. The gene calls are TRBV3-1 (or the pseudogene TRBV3-2) and TRBJ1-6, with D maybe TRBD1 (5 bases). CDR3 length equals 14 residues. Germline V gene sequence: CDR1 LGHDT, CDR2 YNNKEL (reference sequence). With 1 base removed from V and 9 bases from J, the gap between germline ends came to 10 bases. CDR3 loop: CASSQGGGGSPLHF. In DNA form, the CDR3 reads TGTGCCAGCAGCCAAGGGGGGGGTGGTTCACCCCTCCACTTT.

V and J are TRBV3-1 (or the pseudogene TRBV3-2) and TRBJ2-2, with TRBD1 matching over 8 bases. This CDR3 is built from 16 residues. Looked up from germline, CDR1 is LGHDT and CDR2 is YNNKEL (reference sequence). With 5 bases clipped from V and 7 bases from J, the junction kept 12 bases outside the gene matches. The CDR3 loop is CASSAIRTGIYGELFF. The DNA of the CDR3 is TGTGCCAGCAGCGCTATCCGGACAGGGATTTACGGGGAGCTGTTTTTT.

The chain is built from TRBV13 and TRBJ2-7; 7 bases are shared with TRBD2. V was clipped by 2 bases and J by 3 bases; unmatched bases: 7. The CDR3 contains 15 residues. The germline V gene has CDR1 PRHDT and CDR2 FYEKMQ (reference sequence). CDR3 sequence: CASSLRQGGVYEQYF. The CDR3 region has the DNA TGTGCCAGCAGCTTAAGGCAGGGAGGGGTCTACGAGCAGTACTTC.

V and J are TRBV6-1 and TRBJ2-1; the D gene could be TRBD1 or TRBD2 (5 bases each). CDR1 MNHNS and CDR2 SASEGT come from the germline V gene. The CDR3 is 17 residues long. Deletions cut 2 bases from V and 9 bases from J, with 23 bases between. CDR3 bases: TGTGCCAGCAGTGAATTCGGGACCGATCCCCCCCCTGGTGAGCAGTTCTTC. Translating gives CASSEFGTDPPPGEQFF.

The chain couples TRBV29-1 to TRBJ2-5, with TRBD1 matching over 10 bases. CDR1 and CDR2 (germline): SQVTM, ANQGSEA. The CDR3 covers 16 residues. V was clipped by 0 bases and J by 5 bases; unmatched bases: 9. The CDR3 protein is CSVEDIGDRGWETQYF. CDR3 nucleotides: TGCAGCGTTGAAGATATTGGGGACAGGGGTTGGGAGACCCAGTACTTC. Complete variable domain (other parts from reference TRBV29-1 and TRBJ2-5): SAVISQKPSRDICQRGTSLTIQCQVDSQVTMMFWYRQQPGQSLTLIATANQGSEATYESGFVIDKFPISRPNLTFSTLTVSNMSPEDSSIYLCSVEDIGDRGWETQYFGPGTRLLVL.

A few counts support this clone. The rearrangement joins TRBV11-2 to TRBJ1-3; weak D call: TRBD1 (5 bases). The V and J ends lost 5 bases and 2 bases respectively, with 19 bases between them. Germline CDR1 reads SGHAT; CDR2 reads FQNNGV. This CDR3 is built from 17 residues. The CDR3 coding sequence is TGTGCCAGCAGCATTAGAAGGGACCCGGGAGCTGGAAACACCATATATTTT. Translating it yields CASSIRRDPGAGNTIYF.

V is TRBV19 and J is TRBJ1-5, with D unclear. Germline CDR1 reads LNHDA; CDR2 reads SQIVND (reference sequence). The V end lost 6 bases, the J end lost 6 bases, and 36 bases lay between the germline ends. The CDR3 is made up of 21 amino acids. The CDR3 protein is CASRHINLEPMMGESGQPQHF. The CDR3 bases are TGTGCCAGTAGACACATCAACCTAGAGCCGATGATGGGAGAGTCGGGTCAGCCCCAGCATTTT.

V gene TRBV3-1 (or the pseudogene TRBV3-2) combines with J gene TRBJ2-3; D is ambiguous. This CDR3 comprises 12 residues. The V gene's germline CDR1 is LGHDT and CDR2 YNNKEL (reference sequence). V lost 7 bases to trimming and J lost 6 bases, with 11 bases between them. This chain's CDR3 is CASNNHADTQYF. CDR3 sequence (DNA): TGTGCCAGCAACAACCATGCTGATACGCAGTATTTT.

This clone was picked up one time. The conserved closing phenylalanine or tryptophan is absent in this CDR3, likely reflecting a read error. The DNA is omitted, as the CDR3 cannot be located on it reliably, and the CDR3 follows TCRdb's listing. This chain links TRBV7-2 with TRBJ1-5; TRBD1 is taken as the D call from the table, unchecked against the DNA. Germline CDR1 is SGHTA and CDR2 is FQGNSA. The CDR3 has 13 residues if both end residues are counted. This CDR3 reads CASSQRDTHRAQG.

The chain employs TRBV10-2 and TRBJ2-7; TRBD2 matches at 10 bases. Germline V gives CDR1 WSHSY, CDR2 SAAADI. This CDR3 comprises 14 residues. V dropped 5 bases and J dropped 5; count of bases not matched to a gene: 6. DNA of the CDR3: TGCGCCAGCAGTCTCAGCGGGAGGGTCCACGAGCAGTACTTC. Amino acids: CASSLSGRVHEQYF.

The CDR3 nucleotides are TGTGCCAGCAGTTCTCCCGGAGCAGCGAGCGAGCAGTACTTC. Its protein is CASSSPGAASEQYF. This chain links TRBV28 with TRBJ2-7; D not certain. Between the trimmed V and J ends, which lost 4 bases and 6 bases, there was a span of 16 bases. Per germline, CDR1 MDHEN and CDR2 SYDVKM. The CDR3 sequence is 14 residues long.

V usage is TRBV29-1 and J usage is TRBJ1-1; D not certain. The CDR3 extends over 11 amino acids. The ends were cut back, 7 bases at V and 5 bases at J, with 11 bases in the middle. The germline V gene has CDR1 SQVTM and CDR2 ANQGSEA. The DNA of the CDR3 is TGCAGCGCCGTCGGGGATACTGAAGCTTTCTTT. Amino acid sequence: CSAVGDTEAFF.

V gene TRBV28 combines with J gene TRBJ1-5, with 7 bases matching TRBD1. With 3 bases clipped from V and 6 bases from J, the junction kept 17 bases outside the gene matches. The CDR3 length is 18 residues. Germline V gene sequence: CDR1 MDHEN, CDR2 SYDVKM. As DNA, the CDR3 is TGTGCCAGCAGTTTTCGGGTGACAGGGTCTTTAGGTGGTCAGCCCCAGCATTTT. This encodes CASSFRVTGSLGGQPQHF.

The chain links TRBV27 to TRBJ2-1; D may be TRBD2 (5 bases). This CDR3 spans 16 amino acids. Deletions cut 5 bases from V and 5 bases from J, with 19 bases between. The germline V gene encodes CDR1 MNHEY and CDR2 SMNVEV (reference sequence). The CDR3 nucleotides read TGTGCCAGCAGTCCCCGGGGTAGCGCCTTTAACAATGAGCAGTTCTTC. It is translated as CASSPRGSAFNNEQFF.

The gene calls are TRBV28 and TRBJ2-5; 11 nucleotides line up with TRBD2. After removal of 7 bases from V and 2 bases from J, the junction contained 15 bases not matched to a gene. Germline CDR1 reads MDHEN; CDR2 reads SYDVKM. The CDR3 sequence is 18 residues long. CDR3 in DNA: TGTGCCAGCACCACTTGGGGGAGGGGGACTAGCGGTCAAGAGACCCAGTACTTC. Amino acids: CASTTWGRGTSGQETQYF. The full variable domain, completed using reference TRBV28 and TRBJ2-5, is DVKVTQSSRYLVKRTGEKVFLECVQDMDHENMFWYRQDPGLGLRLIYFSYDVKMKEKGDIPEGYSVSREKKERFSLILESASTNQTSMYLCASTTWGRGTSGQETQYFGPGTRLLVL.

The chain combines TRBV5-6 with TRBJ2-7; D perhaps matches TRBD1 (5 bases). The CDR3 totals 11 residues. V lost 5 bases and J lost 4, with 7 bases in between. Germline CDR1 is SGHDT and CDR2 is YYEEEE. The CDR3 sequence is CASSRGYEQYF. As DNA, the CDR3 is TGTGCCAGCAGTAGGGGATACGAGCAGTACTTC.

The chain combines TRBV11-2 with TRBJ2-7; TRBD2 agrees at 7 bases. Germline CDR1 and CDR2: SGHAT and FQNNGV. V was clipped by 1 base and J by 6 bases; unmatched bases: 0. The CDR3 loop spans 12 amino acids. The CDR3: CASSLGGGEQYF. For the CDR3, the DNA is TGTGCCAGCAGCTTAGGGGGGGGCGAGCAGTACTTC.

This chain joins TRBV10-1 and TRBJ2-1; D assignment may be TRBD1 or TRBD2 (6 bases each). Germline CDR1 reads WNHNN; CDR2 reads SYGVQD (reference sequence). V lost 4 bases and J 9 bases, leaving 10 bases between the germline ends. The CDR3 covers 12 residues. The CDR3 coding sequence is TGCGCCAGCAGTGGGGGGGCAGGTGAGCAGTTCTTC. Its translation is CASSGGAGEQFF.

The rearrangement links TRBV30 to TRBJ1-5, with D possibly matching TRBD1 (5 bases). Between the trimmed V and J ends, which lost 1 base and 6 bases, there was a span of 10 bases. The CDR3 sequence is 13 residues long. Germline lookup yields CDR1 GTSNPN and CDR2 SVGIG (reference sequence). CDR3: CAWSGQWGQPQHF. The CDR3 DNA sequence: TGTGCCTGGAGTGGACAGTGGGGTCAGCCCCAGCATTTT.

V gene TRBV5-8 combines with J gene TRBJ2-7, with D unresolved. CDR1 and CDR2 (germline): SGHTS, YDEGEE. The CDR3 loop spans 13 amino acids. V lost 4 bases to trimming and J lost 0 bases, with 8 bases between them. The CDR3 nucleotides read TGTGCCAGCAGCCGAACTTACTCCTACGAGCAGTACTTC. This codes for CASSRTYSYEQYF.

The rearrangement joins TRBV5-8 to TRBJ1-5; D is perhaps TRBD1 (6 bases). This CDR3 has 16 residues. V gave up 2 bases and J gave up 5 bases, with 17 bases separating them. Germline V CDR1 and CDR2: SGHTS, YDEGEE. The CDR3 DNA sequence: TGTGCCAGCAGCTTTTGGTCAGGGGAAGGCGATCAGCCCCAGCATTTT. The encoded protein is CASSFWSGEGDQPQHF.

This sequence joins TRBV27 and TRBJ1-2; D remains ambiguous. Trimming cost V 1 base and J 4 bases, with 10 bases left between them. The germline V gene has CDR1 MNHEY and CDR2 SMNVEV (reference sequence). The CDR3 contains 14 residues. CDR3 region: CASSLYPLRYGYTF. In DNA, the CDR3 is TGTGCCAGCAGTTTATATCCTTTGCGCTATGGCTACACCTTC.

The V gene is TRBV28, the J gene TRBJ1-1; TRBD1 matches at 12 bases. This CDR3 has 19 residues. Trimming removed 4 bases from V and 2 bases from J; junction bases left unmatched: 14. The germline V gene encodes CDR1 MDHEN and CDR2 SYDVKM. The CDR3, as DNA: TGTGCCAGCAGTTCCTTGCCCCGGGACAGGGGGCGATTAAACACTGAAGCTTTCTTT. It yields the protein CASSSLPRDRGRLNTEAFF. The full variable domain, its missing parts supplied by reference TRBV28 and TRBJ1-1, is DVKVTQSSRYLVKRTGEKVFLECVQDMDHENMFWYRQDPGLGLRLIYFSYDVKMKEKGDIPEGYSVSREKKERFSLILESASTNQTSMYLCASSSLPRDRGRLNTEAFFGQGTRLTVV.

The chain uses TRBV3-1 (or the pseudogene TRBV3-2) and TRBJ2-3; 13 bases fit TRBD2. The CDR3 covers 15 residues. J was trimmed by 6 bases and V by 4 bases; bases with no gene match: 4. CDR1 and CDR2 (germline): LGHDT, YNNKEL (reference sequence). The CDR3 nucleotides read TGTGCCAGCAGCCCAACTAGCGGGAGGGCGGATACGCAGTATTTT. Its protein is CASSPTSGRADTQYF.

The chain recombines TRBV2 with TRBJ1-4; possibly TRBD1 for D (6 bases). With 8 bases removed from V and 4 bases from J, the gap between germline ends came to 14 bases. The germline gives CDR1 SNHLY, CDR2 FYNNEI. This CDR3 comprises 14 residues. The CDR3 DNA is TGTGCCAGCCTGAATATAGGGGGTAATGAAAAACTGTTTTTT. Translating it yields CASLNIGGNEKLFF.

The CDR3 sequence: CASSGTGVDEQYF. CDR3 coding DNA: TGCGCCAGCTCCGGGACAGGGGTTGACGAGCAGTACTTC. The chain carries TRBV4-1 and TRBJ2-7; 10 bases map to TRBD1. The germline V gene has CDR1 MGHRA and CDR2 YSYEKL. The CDR3 is made up of 13 amino acids. The V and J ends lost 8 bases and 5 bases, in that order; junction bases with no gene match: 6.

This chain joins TRBV5-1 and TRBJ2-1; 9 nucleotides line up with TRBD2. CDR3 size: 15 residues. V gave up 5 bases and J gave up 4 bases; unmatched junction bases: 7. CDR1 and CDR2 from the germline V gene are SGHRS and YFSETQ. CDR3 residues: CASRRVAGVYNEQFF. For the CDR3, the DNA is TGCGCCAGCAGGCGGGTAGCGGGAGTATACAATGAGCAGTTCTTC.